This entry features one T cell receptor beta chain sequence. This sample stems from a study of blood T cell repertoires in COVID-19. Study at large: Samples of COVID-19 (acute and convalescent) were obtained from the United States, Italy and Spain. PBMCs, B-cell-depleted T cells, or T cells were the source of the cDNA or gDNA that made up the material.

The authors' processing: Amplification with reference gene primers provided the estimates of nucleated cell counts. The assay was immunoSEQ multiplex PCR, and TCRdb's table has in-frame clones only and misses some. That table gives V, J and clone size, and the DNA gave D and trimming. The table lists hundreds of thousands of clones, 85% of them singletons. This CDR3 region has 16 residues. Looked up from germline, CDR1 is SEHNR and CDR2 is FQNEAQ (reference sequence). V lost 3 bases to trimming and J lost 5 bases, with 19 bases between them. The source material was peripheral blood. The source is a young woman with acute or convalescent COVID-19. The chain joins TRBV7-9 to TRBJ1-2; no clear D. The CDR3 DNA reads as TGTGCCAGCAGCTTCGCTCAAGAGGGTCCCAATTATGGCTACACCTTC. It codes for CASSFAQEGPNYGYTF.